These 29 T cell receptor beta chains share one sample of origin, sequenced in a study of T cell clonality in common variable immunodeficiency. Only in-frame clones appear in the TCRdb table, and some are missing; sequencing was by immunoSEQ multiplex PCR. In total the sample includes more than 35,000 clones, none of them seen once. Specimen: peripheral blood mononuclear cells. The receptors derive from a person between 18 and 70 years old in good health.

This clone has ten or more counts. The read is 3 residues too short to cover the CDR3 end, so that end is filled in from the germline J gene. The V gene is TRBV11-2, the J gene TRBJ2-5, with D perhaps assigned TRBD1 or TRBD2 (7 bases each). This CDR3 contains 15 residues. From germline, CDR1 is SGHAT and CDR2 FQNNGV. Trimming cost V 7 bases and J 5 bases, with 20 bases left between them. The CDR3 bases that were read are TGTGCCAGCACCAGACAGGGAGGGTTTGGGGAGACC. As protein: CASTRQGGFGET. The full CDR3 protein is CASTRQGGFGETQYF.

This clone occurred many times. Read data end 3 residues before the CDR3 end; the end is taken from the germline J gene. The V gene is TRBV9, the J gene TRBJ2-7, with TRBD1 as a possible D gene (6 bases). The V end was cut by 0 bases, the J end by 6 bases, with 16 bases between. Germline V gene lookup returns CDR1 SGDLS and CDR2 YYNGEE. The CDR3 runs 15 residues. This chain's CDR3 is CASSVGDNKVGEQYF. CDR3 DNA (partial): TGTGCCAGCAGCGTAGGGGACAATAAAGTGGGCGAG.

This clone was seen ten or more times. Read coverage stops 3 residues before the CDR3 terminus; the germline J gene supplies the remainder. The genes are TRBV19 and TRBJ2-3; 9 nucleotides agree with TRBD2. There are 15 residues in the CDR3. The junction had 3 bases not matched to a gene; V was cut back by 5 bases and J by 0 bases. Germline V gives CDR1 LNHDA, CDR2 SQIVND (reference sequence). The CDR3 protein is CASSRTSVSTDTQYF. The covered CDR3 bases are TGTGCCAGTAGTCGGACTAGCGTTAGCACAGATACG.

This clone was recorded many times. Read coverage stops 3 residues before the CDR3 terminus; the germline J gene supplies the remainder. The chain is built from TRBV6-2 or TRBV6-3 and TRBJ1-2, with a possible D match to TRBD1 (5 bases). This CDR3 region has 14 residues. Germline V gene lookup returns CDR1 MNHEY and CDR2 SVGEGT. With 5 bases removed from V and 2 bases from J, the gap between germline ends came to 12 bases. CDR3 DNA, as far as it was read: TGTGCCAGCAGTCGGACACCACCAAACTATGGC. Its protein product is CASSRTPPNYG. The entire CDR3 protein is CASSRTPPNYGYTF.

This clone has ten or more counts. Read data end 3 residues before the CDR3 end; the end is taken from the germline J gene. The chain carries TRBV9 and TRBJ2-1, with TRBD2 matching 9 bases. V lost 3 bases, J lost 1 base, and 8 bases stayed unmatched. The CDR3 extends over 17 amino acids. The germline CDR1 and CDR2 sequences are SGDLS and YYNGEE. The sequenced CDR3 bases are TGTGCCAGCAGCGAAGAGCCTAGCGGGACATCCTACAATGAG. Its translation is CASSEEPSGTSYNE. The CDR3 in its entirety is CASSEEPSGTSYNEQFF.

This clone occurred many times. The CDR3 extends 3 residues past the end of the read, so its final part is completed from the germline J gene. The chain combines TRBV12-3 or TRBV12-4 with TRBJ1-2, with TRBD1 matching over 8 bases. This CDR3 contains 11 residues. CDR3 DNA, as far as it was read: TGTGCCAGCAGGGACAGGGAAGGC. This sequence encodes CASRDREG. The complete CDR3 sequence is CASRDREGYTF.

There are many counts of this clone. Coverage ceases 3 residues before the CDR3 finishes, and the germline J gene fills in the end. The V call is TRBV6-1, the J call TRBJ1-2, with D possibly TRBD1 on 6 matching bases. Trimming removed 3 bases at V and 6 bases at J, with 14 bases between. Germline CDR1 is MNHNS and CDR2 is SASEGT. The CDR3 spans 14 residues. The CDR3 is CASSDWGRADGYTF. CDR3 bases read: TGTGCCAGCAGTGATTGGGGGCGGGCGGATGGC.

This clone has a count of ten or more. The read falls 3 residues short of the CDR3 end, and the missing part is taken from the germline J gene. V usage is TRBV19 and J usage is TRBJ1-2; unclear D gene. V was shortened by 5 bases and J by 0 bases, with 10 bases between the two germline ends. The CDR3 runs to 14 residues. Germline V gives CDR1 LNHDA, CDR2 SQIVND (reference sequence). This chain's CDR3 is CASSGAFSNYGYTF. Partial CDR3 DNA: TGTGCCAGTAGTGGTGCGTTCTCTAACTATGGC.

This clone was seen ten or more times. The read finishes 3 residues shy of the CDR3 end, and the germline J gene is used to complete it. This sequence joins TRBV5-1 and TRBJ1-1; no clear D gene. Germline-derived CDR1 and CDR2 are SGHRS and YFSETQ. V was shortened by 4 bases and J by 5 bases, with 12 bases between the two germline ends. This CDR3 has 13 amino acids. CDR3 sequence reads: CASSPEGATEAFF. The DNA read from the CDR3 is TGCGCCAGCAGCCCAGAGGGTGCGACTGAA.

This clone has ten or more counts. Read sequence stops 3 residues before the CDR3 end, and the germline J gene provides the missing end. This rearrangement joins TRBV9 to TRBJ2-2; TRBD2 agrees at 10 bases. The CDR3 extends over 16 amino acids. V was pared by 4 bases and J by 2 bases, with 5 bases of the junction left unmatched. Germline CDR1 reads SGDLS; CDR2 reads YYNGEE. The CDR3 DNA, read in part, is TGTGCCAGCAGCTCCCGGACTAGCGGAAACACCGGGGAG. It yields the protein CASSSRTSGNTGE. The complete CDR3 protein is CASSSRTSGNTGELFF.

This clone was recorded at least ten times. The CDR3 reads CASSEALWRGSTDTQYF. The sequenced CDR3 bases are TGTGCCAGCAGTGAAGCGCTTTGGCGGGGGAGCACAGATACG. The chain joins TRBV2 to TRBJ2-3; the match to TRBD2 covers 7 bases. The CDR3 end falls 3 residues outside the read, so it is completed with the germline J gene. The CDR3 runs to 17 residues. Germline assignment: CDR1 SNHLY and CDR2 FYNNEI. J was trimmed by 0 bases and V by 0 bases; bases with no gene match: 6.

Ten or more counts support this clone. The read finishes 3 residues shy of the CDR3 end, and the germline J gene is used to complete it. The chain joins TRBV12-3 or TRBV12-4 to TRBJ2-1; D perhaps matches TRBD2 (5 bases). The CDR3 runs 14 residues. The V end was cut by 6 bases, the J end by 8 bases, with 17 bases between. The sequenced CDR3 bases are TGTGCCAGCAGCCCGTCCGCTAGCTTAGATGAG. Translated, it gives CASSPSASLDE. The full CDR3 is CASSPSASLDEQFF.

The sample holds many counts of this clone. The read gets to within 3 residues of the CDR3 end, and the germline J gene fills in the rest. Other DNA sequences in the sample encode the same CDR3. The rearrangement uses TRBV19 and TRBJ2-7, with TRBD1 as a possible D gene (5 bases). The germline V gene has CDR1 LNHDA and CDR2 SQIVND (reference sequence). Trimming stripped 3 bases from V and 3 bases from J, with 12 bases between. The CDR3 loop spans 14 amino acids. The CDR3 sequence is CASSIDSLSYEQYF. The CDR3 DNA, read in part, is TGTGCCAGTAGTATCGACAGTCTAAGCTACGAG.

This clone was observed a handful of times. The junction departs from germline at one end; a sequencing error may be responsible. The CDR3 is cut off 3 residues early in the read; its end comes from the germline J gene. The same CDR3 is also encoded by other DNA sequences in this sample. V gene TRBV18 combines with J gene TRBJ1-6; the match to TRBD1 covers 8 bases. CDR3 length equals 14 residues. Germline V gene lookup returns CDR1 KGHSH and CDR2 LQKENI. The part of the CDR3 DNA that was read is TGTGCCAGCTCTCGGGACAGGAATAACTCACCC. As protein: CASSRDRNNSP. The full CDR3 reads CASSRDRNNSPLHF.

This clone was picked up many times. The CDR3 end falls 3 residues outside the read, so it is completed with the germline J gene. The chain recombines TRBV7-9 with TRBJ2-1, with TRBD2 matching 7 bases. The V gene end was trimmed by 0 bases and the J gene end by 9 bases; junction bases not matched to a gene: 2. This CDR3 comprises 13 residues. CDR1 is SEHNR, CDR2 FQNEAQ, per germline (reference sequence). This CDR3 is CASSLAGGGEQFF. CDR3 DNA (partial): TGTGCCAGCAGCTTAGCTGGGGGGGGTGAG.

In its sample, this clone was seen many times. The DNA ends 3 residues before the CDR3 does, and the rest of the CDR3 is filled in from the germline J gene. The chain joins TRBV19 to TRBJ2-4; 10 nucleotides match TRBD1. Germline CDR1 and CDR2: LNHDA and SQIVND (reference sequence). J gave up 7 bases and V 1 base, and 10 bases lay outside the gene matches. The CDR3 loop spans 17 amino acids. The part of the CDR3 DNA that was read is TGTGCCAGTAGTATAGCCCCACCGGGACAGGGGAGGAACATT. It specifies CASSIAPPGQGRNI. The full CDR3 protein reads CASSIAPPGQGRNIQYF.

This clone was found many times. Coverage ceases 3 residues before the CDR3 finishes, and the germline J gene fills in the end. The gene calls are TRBV20-1 and TRBJ2-7, with D possibly being TRBD2 (6 bases). CDR3 length: 14 amino acids. The V gene lost 0 bases and the J gene lost 4 bases, with 13 bases spanning the gap. The germline gives CDR1 DFQATT, CDR2 SNEGSKA (reference sequence). The CDR3 DNA, read in part, is TGCAGTGCTAGAGATTTAACTAGCTATTACGAG. Protein: CSARDLTSYYE. The whole CDR3 protein reads CSARDLTSYYEQYF.

This clone was counted a few times. The read terminates 3 residues before the CDR3 end, so the remaining end is supplied by the germline J gene. V usage is TRBV2 and J usage is TRBJ1-1; no clear D gene. This CDR3 is built from 14 residues. Germline V CDR1 and CDR2: SNHLY, FYNNEI. With 2 bases removed from V and 1 base from J, the gap between germline ends came to 8 bases. The CDR3 reads CASSEQRSNTEAFF. CDR3 DNA (partial): TGTGCCAGCAGTGAACAGCGATCGAACACTGAA.

This clone was observed many times. The read terminates 3 residues ahead of where the CDR3 ends, so the germline J gene completes it. The rearrangement links TRBV19 to TRBJ1-5; D is unclear. Germline V lookup: CDR1 LNHDA, CDR2 SQIVND (reference sequence). V lost 5 bases, J lost 0 bases, and 11 bases lay in between. The CDR3 runs to 15 residues. The sequenced part of the CDR3 DNA is TGTGCCAGTAGTCCCGTAATTATTAGCAATCAGCCC. Translated, it gives CASSPVIISNQP. The complete CDR3 reads CASSPVIISNQPQHF.

Many counts were recorded for this clone. The read is 3 residues too short to cover the CDR3 end, so that end is filled in from the germline J gene. The gene calls are TRBV7-9 and TRBJ2-5; TRBD2 matches 7 bases. The CDR3 is 14 amino acids. Looked up from germline, CDR1 is SEHNR and CDR2 is FQNEAQ (reference sequence). With 2 bases clipped from V and 1 base from J, the junction kept 1 base outside the gene matches. The CDR3 bases that were read are TGTGCCAGCAGCTTATCTAGCGGCCAAGAGACC. Protein: CASSLSSGQET. The entire CDR3 sequence reads CASSLSSGQETQYF.

There are many counts of this clone. The read halts 3 residues ahead of the CDR3 end, with the missing end drawn from the germline J gene. The chain joins TRBV5-1 to TRBJ2-1; 7 bases align to TRBD2. Germline V gives CDR1 SGHRS, CDR2 YFSETQ. J was trimmed by 0 bases and V by 0 bases; bases with no gene match: 6. The CDR3 has 17 amino acids. CDR3 sequence: CASSLAQGLSSYNEQFF. CDR3 bases read: TGCGCCAGCAGCTTGGCCCAGGGACTAAGCTCCTACAATGAG.

This clone showed up many times. The read ends 3 residues early relative to the CDR3; the germline J gene fills the gap. V usage is TRBV4-1 and J usage is TRBJ2-2; the D gene is possibly TRBD1 (6 bases). Germline V CDR1 and CDR2: MGHRA, YSYEKL. V lost 4 bases to trimming and J lost 0 bases, with 18 bases between them. The length of the CDR3 is 18 residues. CDR3: CASSPTTGLWANTGELFF. The sequenced CDR3 bases are TGCGCCAGCAGCCCGACAACAGGGCTTTGGGCGAACACCGGGGAG.

This clone was detected a few times. From the germline J gene comes the end of the CDR3, since the read stops 3 residues before it. The chain joins TRBV7-9 to TRBJ1-1; 10 bases are a match to TRBD1. The CDR3 has 14 amino acids. The trim removed 4 bases at V and 3 bases at J, leaving 2 bases unmatched. CDR1 SEHNR and CDR2 FQNEAQ come from the germline V gene (reference sequence). CDR3 in amino acids: CASSSGTGDTEAFF. CDR3 DNA (partial): TGTGCCAGCAGCTCCGGGACAGGGGACACTGAA.

The sample holds many counts of this clone. Read data end 3 residues before the CDR3 end; the end is taken from the germline J gene. The chain links TRBV19 to TRBJ2-3; TRBD1 is a possible D gene (5 bases). CDR1 and CDR2 (germline): LNHDA, SQIVND (reference sequence). This CDR3 region has 14 residues. Trimming cost V 7 bases and J 0 bases, with 11 bases left between them. The CDR3 sequence is CASKPGASTDTQYF. The sequenced part of the CDR3 DNA is TGTGCCAGTAAGCCTGGGGCTAGCACAGATACG.

Many counts were recorded for this clone. The CDR3 is cut off 3 residues early in the read; its end comes from the germline J gene. The chain carries TRBV5-1 and TRBJ2-1; 8 bases are shared with TRBD2. V lost 5 bases and J lost 8; bases outside the gene matches: 3. CDR3 length: 12 amino acids. CDR1 and CDR2 from the germline V gene are SGHRS and YFSETQ. CDR3 sequence reads: CASRGLDYEQFF. The CDR3 bases that were read are TGCGCCAGCAGGGGACTAGACTATGAG.

This clone was detected many times. The CDR3 region is CASSSGQGLQPQHF. CDR3 DNA, as far as it was read: TGTGCCAGCAGTTCAGGACAGGGGTTGCAGCCC. This chain links TRBV2 with TRBJ1-5; 9 nucleotides align to TRBD1. With the read ending 3 residues before the CDR3 end, the germline J gene is used to fill in that end. CDR1 and CDR2 (germline): SNHLY, FYNNEI. The CDR3 length is 14 residues. The junction had 6 bases not matched to a gene; V was cut back by 5 bases and J by 7 bases.

Ten or more counts support this clone. The observed sequence ends 3 residues before the CDR3 terminus, with the missing tail filled in from the germline J gene. This chain connects TRBV18 to TRBJ2-3, with TRBD1 matching 7 bases. The CDR3 covers 15 residues. The J segment lost 2 bases and the V segment lost 3 bases, leaving 5 bases of the junction unmatched. Germline loops: CDR1 KGHSH, CDR2 LQKENI. The covered CDR3 bases are TGTGCCAGCTCACCCAGGACAGGATACACAGATACG. Protein sequence: CASSPRTGYTDT. The whole CDR3 region reads CASSPRTGYTDTQYF.

This clone was seen repeatedly, ten times or more. The CDR3 extends 3 residues past the end of the read, so its final part is completed from the germline J gene. The chain combines TRBV30 with TRBJ1-5; D is ambiguous. V lost 3 bases, J lost 3 bases, and 9 bases lay in between. The germline CDR1 and CDR2 sequences are GTSNPN and SVGIG (reference sequence). CDR3 size: 13 residues. The CDR3 reads CAWRPTLNQPQHF. CDR3 DNA (partial): TGTGCCTGGAGGCCCACTCTCAATCAGCCC.

Ten or more counts support this clone. The read ends 3 residues early relative to the CDR3; the germline J gene fills the gap. The rearrangement links TRBV7-2 to TRBJ2-4; D unclear. CDR3 length: 14 residues. V lost 2 bases, J lost 0 bases, and 5 bases lay in between. Germline loops: CDR1 SGHTA, CDR2 FQGNSA. The CDR3 loop is CASSLRGAKNIQYF. CDR3 DNA (partial): TGTGCCAGCAGCTTACGAGGAGCCAAAAACATT. Full variable domain (remainder filled in from reference TRBV7-2 and TRBJ2-4): GAGVSQSPSNKVTEKGKDVELRCDPISGHTALYWYRQSLGQGLEFLIYFQGNSAPDKSGLPSDRFSAERTGGSVSTLTIQRTQQEDSAVYLCASSLRGAKNIQYFGAGTRLSVL.